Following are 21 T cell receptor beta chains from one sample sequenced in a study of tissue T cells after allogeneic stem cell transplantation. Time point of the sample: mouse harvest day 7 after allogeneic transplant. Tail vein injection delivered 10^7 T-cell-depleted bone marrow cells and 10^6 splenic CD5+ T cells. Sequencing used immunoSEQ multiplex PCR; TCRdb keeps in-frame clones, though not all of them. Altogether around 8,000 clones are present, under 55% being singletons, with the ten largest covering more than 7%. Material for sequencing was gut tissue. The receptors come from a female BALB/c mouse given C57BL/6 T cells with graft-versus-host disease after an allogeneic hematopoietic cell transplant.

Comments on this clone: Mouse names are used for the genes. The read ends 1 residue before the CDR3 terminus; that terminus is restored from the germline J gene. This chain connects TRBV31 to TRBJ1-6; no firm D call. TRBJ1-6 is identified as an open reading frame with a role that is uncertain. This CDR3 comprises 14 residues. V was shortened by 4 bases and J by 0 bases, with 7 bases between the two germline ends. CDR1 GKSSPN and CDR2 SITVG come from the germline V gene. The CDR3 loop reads CAWKAGSYNSPLYF. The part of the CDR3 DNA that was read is TGTGCCTGGAAGGCAGGTTCCTATAATTCGCCCCTCTAC.

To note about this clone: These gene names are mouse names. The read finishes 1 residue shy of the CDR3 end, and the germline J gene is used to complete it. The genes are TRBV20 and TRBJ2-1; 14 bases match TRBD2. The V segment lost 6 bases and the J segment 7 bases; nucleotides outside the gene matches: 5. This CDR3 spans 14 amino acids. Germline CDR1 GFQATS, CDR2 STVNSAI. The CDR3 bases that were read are TGTGGTGCGCGGGACTGGGGGGGCGGAGCTGAGCAGTTC. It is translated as CGARDWGGGAEQF. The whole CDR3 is CGARDWGGGAEQFF.

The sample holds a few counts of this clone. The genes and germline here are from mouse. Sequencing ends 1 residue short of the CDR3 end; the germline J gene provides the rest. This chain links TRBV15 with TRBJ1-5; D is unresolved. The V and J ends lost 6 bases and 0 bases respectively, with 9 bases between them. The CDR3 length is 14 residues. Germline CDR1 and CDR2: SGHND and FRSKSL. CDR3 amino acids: CASRARNNNQAPLF. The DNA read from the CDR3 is TGTGCCAGCAGGGCCAGGAATAACAACCAGGCTCCGCTT. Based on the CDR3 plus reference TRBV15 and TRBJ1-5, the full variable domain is DAGVTQTPRHEVAEKGQTIILKCEPVSGHNDLFWYRQTKIQGLELLSYFRSKSLMEDGGAFKDRFKAEMLNSSFSTLKIQPTEPKDSAVYLCASRARNNNQAPLFGEGTRLSVL.

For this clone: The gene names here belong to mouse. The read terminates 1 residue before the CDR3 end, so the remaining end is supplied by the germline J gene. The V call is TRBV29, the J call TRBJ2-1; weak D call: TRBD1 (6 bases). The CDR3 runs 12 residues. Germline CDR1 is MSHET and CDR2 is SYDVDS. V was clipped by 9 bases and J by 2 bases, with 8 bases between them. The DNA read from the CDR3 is TGTGCTAGTAGGACAGACTATGCTGAGCAGTTC. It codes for CASRTDYAEQF. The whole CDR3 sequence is CASRTDYAEQFF.

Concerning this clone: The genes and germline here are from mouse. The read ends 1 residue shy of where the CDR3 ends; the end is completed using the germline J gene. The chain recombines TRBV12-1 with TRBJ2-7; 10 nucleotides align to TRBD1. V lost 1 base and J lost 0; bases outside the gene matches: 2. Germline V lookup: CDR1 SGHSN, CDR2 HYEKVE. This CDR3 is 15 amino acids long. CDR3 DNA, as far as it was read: TGTGCCAGCTCTCTGGGACAGGGGACCTCCTATGAACAGTAC. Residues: CASSLGQGTSYEQY. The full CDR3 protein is CASSLGQGTSYEQYF. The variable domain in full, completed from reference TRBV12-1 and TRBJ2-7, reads DSGVVQSPRHIIKEKGGRSVLTCIPISGHSNVVWYQQTLGKELKFLIQHYEKVERDKGFLPSRFSVQQFDDYHSEMNMSALELEDSAMYFCASSLGQGTSYEQYFGPGTRLTVL.

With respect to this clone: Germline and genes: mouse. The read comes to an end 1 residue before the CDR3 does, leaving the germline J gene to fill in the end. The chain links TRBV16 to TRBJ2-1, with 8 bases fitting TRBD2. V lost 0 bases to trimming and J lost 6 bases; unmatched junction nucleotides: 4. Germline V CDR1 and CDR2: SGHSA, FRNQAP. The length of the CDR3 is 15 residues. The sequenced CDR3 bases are TGTGCAAGCAGCTTAGATCATGGGGGGGGTGCTGAGCAGTTC. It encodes CASSLDHGGGAEQF. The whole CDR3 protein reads CASSLDHGGGAEQFF.

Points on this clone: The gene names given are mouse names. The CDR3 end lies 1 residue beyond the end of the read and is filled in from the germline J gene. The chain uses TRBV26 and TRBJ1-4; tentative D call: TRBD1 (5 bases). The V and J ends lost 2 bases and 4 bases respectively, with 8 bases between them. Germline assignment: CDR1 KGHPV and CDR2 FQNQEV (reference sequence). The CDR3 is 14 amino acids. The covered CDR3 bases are TGTGCCAGCAGTCTGGCAGGGTTCAACGAAAGATTATTT. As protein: CASSLAGFNERLF. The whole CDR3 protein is CASSLAGFNERLFF.

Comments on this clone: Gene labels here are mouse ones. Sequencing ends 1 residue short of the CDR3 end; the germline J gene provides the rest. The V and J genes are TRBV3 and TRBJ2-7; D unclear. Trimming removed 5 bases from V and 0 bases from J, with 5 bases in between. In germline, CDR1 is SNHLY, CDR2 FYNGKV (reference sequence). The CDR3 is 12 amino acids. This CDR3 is CASSGSSYEQYF. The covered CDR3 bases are TGTGCCAGCAGCGGGAGCTCCTATGAACAGTAC.

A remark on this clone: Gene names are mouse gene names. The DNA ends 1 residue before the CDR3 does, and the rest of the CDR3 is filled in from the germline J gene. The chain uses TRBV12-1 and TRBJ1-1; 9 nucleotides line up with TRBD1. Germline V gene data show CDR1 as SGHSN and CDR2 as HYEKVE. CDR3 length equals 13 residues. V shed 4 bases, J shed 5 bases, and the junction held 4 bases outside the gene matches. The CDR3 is CASSPQGATEVFF. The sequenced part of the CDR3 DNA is TGTGCCAGCTCCCCACAGGGGGCGACAGAAGTCTTC.

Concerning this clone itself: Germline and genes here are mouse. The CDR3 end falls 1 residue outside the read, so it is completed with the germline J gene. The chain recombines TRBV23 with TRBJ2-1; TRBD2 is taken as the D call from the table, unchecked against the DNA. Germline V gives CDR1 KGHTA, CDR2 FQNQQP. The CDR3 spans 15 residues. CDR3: CSSSQSGTYYAEQFF. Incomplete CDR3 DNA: TGCTCCAGCAGTCAATCCGGGACTTACTATGCTGAGCAGTTC.

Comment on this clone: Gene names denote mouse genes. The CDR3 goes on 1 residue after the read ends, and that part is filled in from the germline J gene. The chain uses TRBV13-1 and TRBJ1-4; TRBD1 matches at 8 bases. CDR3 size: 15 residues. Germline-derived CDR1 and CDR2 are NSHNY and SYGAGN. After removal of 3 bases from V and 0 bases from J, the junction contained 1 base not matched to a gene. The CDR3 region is CASSGTGLSNERLFF. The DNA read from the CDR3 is TGTGCCAGCAGTGGGACAGGGCTTTCCAACGAAAGATTATTT. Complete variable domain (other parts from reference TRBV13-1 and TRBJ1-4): EAAVTQSPRNKVTVTGGNVTLSCRQTNSHNYMYWYRQDTGHGLRLIHYSYGAGNLRIGDVPDGYKATRTTQEDFFLLLELASPSQTSLYFCASSGTGLSNERLFFGHGTKLSVL.

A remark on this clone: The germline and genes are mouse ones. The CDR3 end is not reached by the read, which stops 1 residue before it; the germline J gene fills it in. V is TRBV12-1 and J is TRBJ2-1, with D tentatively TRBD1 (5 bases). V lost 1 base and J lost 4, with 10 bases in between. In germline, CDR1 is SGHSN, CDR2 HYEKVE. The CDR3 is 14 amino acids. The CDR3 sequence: CASSLGHIYAEQFF. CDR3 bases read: TGTGCCAGCTCTCTTGGACATATTTATGCTGAGCAGTTC.

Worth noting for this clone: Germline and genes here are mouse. CDR3 DNA (partial): TGTGCCAGCAGTTGTCCCCATCCCTATGAACAGTAC. Its translation is CASSCPHPYEQY. The whole CDR3 is CASSCPHPYEQYF. This sequence joins TRBV22 and TRBJ2-7; no DNA check was done on the table's D call, TRBD1. The observed sequence ends 1 residue before the CDR3 terminus, with the missing tail filled in from the germline J gene. TRBV22 is a recognized pseudogene. This CDR3 is 13 amino acids long.

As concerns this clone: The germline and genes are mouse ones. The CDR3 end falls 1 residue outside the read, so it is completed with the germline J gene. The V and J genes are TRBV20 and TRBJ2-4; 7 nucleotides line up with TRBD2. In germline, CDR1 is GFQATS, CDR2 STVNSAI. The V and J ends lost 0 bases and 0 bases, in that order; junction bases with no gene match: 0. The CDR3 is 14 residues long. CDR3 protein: CGARDWGSQNTLYF. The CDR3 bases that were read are TGTGGTGCTAGGGACTGGGGGAGTCAAAACACCTTGTAC.

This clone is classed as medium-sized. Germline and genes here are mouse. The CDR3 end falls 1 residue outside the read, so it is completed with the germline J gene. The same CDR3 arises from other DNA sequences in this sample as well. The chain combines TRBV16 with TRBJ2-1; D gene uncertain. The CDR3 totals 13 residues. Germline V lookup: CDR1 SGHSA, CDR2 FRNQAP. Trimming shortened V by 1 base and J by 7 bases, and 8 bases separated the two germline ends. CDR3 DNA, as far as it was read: TGTGCAAGCAGCTTAGCGGGTGGGGCTGAGCAGTTC. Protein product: CASSLAGGAEQF. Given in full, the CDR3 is CASSLAGGAEQFF.

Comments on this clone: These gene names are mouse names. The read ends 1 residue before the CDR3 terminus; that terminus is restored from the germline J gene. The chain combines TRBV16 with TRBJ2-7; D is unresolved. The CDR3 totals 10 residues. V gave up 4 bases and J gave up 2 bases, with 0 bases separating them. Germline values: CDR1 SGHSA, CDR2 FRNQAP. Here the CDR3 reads CASSSYEQYF. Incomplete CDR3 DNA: TGTGCAAGCAGCTCCTATGAACAGTAC.

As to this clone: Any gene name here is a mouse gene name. CDR3 protein: CGALRDRGNSGNTLYF. The covered CDR3 bases are TGTGGTGCTCTCCGGGACAGGGGGAATTCTGGAAATACGCTCTAT. The J gene is TRBJ1-3, the V gene TRBV20; the match to TRBD1 covers 11 bases. The read finishes 1 residue shy of the CDR3 end, and the germline J gene is used to complete it. CDR1 is GFQATS and CDR2 is STVNSAI in the germline V gene. This CDR3 contains 16 residues. Unmatched junction bases numbered 6, after V lost 5 bases and J lost 0 bases.

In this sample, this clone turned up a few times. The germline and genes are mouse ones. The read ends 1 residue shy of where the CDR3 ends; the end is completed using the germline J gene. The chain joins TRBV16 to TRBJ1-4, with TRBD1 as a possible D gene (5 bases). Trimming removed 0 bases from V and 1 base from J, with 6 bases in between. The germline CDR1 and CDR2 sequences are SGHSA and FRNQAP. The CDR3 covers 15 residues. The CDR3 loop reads CASSLDQGSNERLFF. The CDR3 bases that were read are TGTGCAAGCAGCTTAGATCAGGGTTCCAACGAAAGATTATTT.

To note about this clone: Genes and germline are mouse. CDR3: CASSRVSNERLFF. CDR3 DNA, as far as it was read: TGTGCCAGCAGTCGCGTTTCCAACGAAAGATTATTT. V and J are TRBV26 and TRBJ1-4; D is unclear. The CDR3 extends 1 residue past the end of the read, so its final part is completed from the germline J gene. There are 13 residues in the CDR3. The V gene lost 4 bases and the J gene lost 0 bases, with 3 bases spanning the gap. From germline, CDR1 is KGHPV and CDR2 FQNQEV (reference sequence).

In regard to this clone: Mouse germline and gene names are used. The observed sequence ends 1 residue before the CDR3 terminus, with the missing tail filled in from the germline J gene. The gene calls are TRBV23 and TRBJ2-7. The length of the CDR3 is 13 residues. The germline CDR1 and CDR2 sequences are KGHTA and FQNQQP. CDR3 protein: CSSSQSGGYEQYF. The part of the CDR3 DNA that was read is TGCTCCAGCAGTCAATCTGGCGGATATGAACAGTAC.

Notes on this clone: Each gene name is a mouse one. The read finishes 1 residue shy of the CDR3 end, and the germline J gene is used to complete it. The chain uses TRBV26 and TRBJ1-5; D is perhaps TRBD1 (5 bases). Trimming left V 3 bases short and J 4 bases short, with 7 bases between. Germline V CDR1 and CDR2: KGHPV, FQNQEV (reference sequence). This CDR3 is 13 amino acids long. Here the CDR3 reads CASSLDSNQAPLF. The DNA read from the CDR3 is TGTGCCAGCAGTCTTGACAGTAACCAGGCTCCGCTT.